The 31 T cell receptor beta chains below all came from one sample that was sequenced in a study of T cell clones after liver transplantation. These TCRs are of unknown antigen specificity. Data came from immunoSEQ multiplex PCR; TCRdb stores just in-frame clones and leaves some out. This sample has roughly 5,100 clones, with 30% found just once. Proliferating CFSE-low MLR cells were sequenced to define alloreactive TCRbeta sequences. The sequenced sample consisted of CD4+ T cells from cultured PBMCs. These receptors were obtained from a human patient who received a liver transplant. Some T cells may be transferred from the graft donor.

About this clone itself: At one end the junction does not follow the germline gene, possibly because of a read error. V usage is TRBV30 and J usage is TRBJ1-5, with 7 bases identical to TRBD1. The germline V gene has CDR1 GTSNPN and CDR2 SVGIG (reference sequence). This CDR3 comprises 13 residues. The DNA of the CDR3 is TGTGCCTGGGCCCGGACAGGCCTTCAGGCCCAGCATTTT. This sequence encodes CAWARTGLQAQHF. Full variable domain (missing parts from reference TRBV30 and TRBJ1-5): SQTIHQWPATLVQPVGSPLSLECTVEGTSNPNLYWYRQAAGRGLQLLFYSVGIGQISSEVPQNLSASRPQDRQFILSSKKLLLSDSGFYLCAWARTGLQAQHFGDGTRLSIL.

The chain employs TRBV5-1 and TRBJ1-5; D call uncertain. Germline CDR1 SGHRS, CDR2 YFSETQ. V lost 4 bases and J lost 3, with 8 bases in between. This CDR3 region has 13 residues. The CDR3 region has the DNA TGCGCCAGCAGCCTAGGGATCAATCAGCCCCAGCATTTT. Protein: CASSLGINQPQHF.

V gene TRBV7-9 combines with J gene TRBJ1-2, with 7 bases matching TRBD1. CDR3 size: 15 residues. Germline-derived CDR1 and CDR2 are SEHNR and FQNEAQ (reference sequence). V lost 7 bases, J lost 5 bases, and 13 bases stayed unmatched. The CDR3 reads CASIPHEGALYGYTF. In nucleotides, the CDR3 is TGTGCCAGCATCCCCCACGAGGGGGCCCTTTATGGCTACACCTTC. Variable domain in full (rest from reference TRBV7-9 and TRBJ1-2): DTGVSQNPRHKITKRGQNVTFRCDPISEHNRLYWYRQTLGQGPEFLTYFQNEAQLEKSRLLSDRFSAERPKGSFSTLEIQRTEQGDSAMYLCASIPHEGALYGYTFGSGTRLTVV.

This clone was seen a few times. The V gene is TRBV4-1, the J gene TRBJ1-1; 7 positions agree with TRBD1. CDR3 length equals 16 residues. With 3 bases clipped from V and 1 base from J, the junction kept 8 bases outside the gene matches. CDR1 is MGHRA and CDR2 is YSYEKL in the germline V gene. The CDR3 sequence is CASSHSRGTWNTEAFF. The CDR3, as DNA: TGCGCCAGCAGCCATAGCAGGGGGACTTGGAACACTGAAGCTTTCTTT.

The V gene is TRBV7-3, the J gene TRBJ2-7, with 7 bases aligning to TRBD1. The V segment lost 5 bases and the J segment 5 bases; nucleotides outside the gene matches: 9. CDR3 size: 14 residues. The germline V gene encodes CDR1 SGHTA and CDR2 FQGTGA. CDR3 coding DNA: TGTGCCAGCAGCCGCGACAGGGCAGGGAACGAGCAGTACTTC. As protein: CASSRDRAGNEQYF.

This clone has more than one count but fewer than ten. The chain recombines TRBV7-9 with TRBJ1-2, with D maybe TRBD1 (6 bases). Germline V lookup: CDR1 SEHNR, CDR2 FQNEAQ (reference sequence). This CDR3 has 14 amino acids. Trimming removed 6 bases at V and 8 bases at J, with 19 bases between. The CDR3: CASSTPGGFWGYTF. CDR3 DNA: TGTGCCAGCAGTACCCCGGGGGGCTTTTGGGGCTACACCTTC.

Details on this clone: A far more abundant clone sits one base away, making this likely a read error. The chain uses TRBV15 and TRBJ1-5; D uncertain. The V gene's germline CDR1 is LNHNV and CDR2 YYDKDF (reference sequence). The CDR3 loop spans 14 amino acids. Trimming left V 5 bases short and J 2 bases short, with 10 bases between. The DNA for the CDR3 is TGTGCCACCAGCGATGGCTATGGCAATCAGCCCCAGCATTTT. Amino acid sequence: CATSDGYGNQPQHF.

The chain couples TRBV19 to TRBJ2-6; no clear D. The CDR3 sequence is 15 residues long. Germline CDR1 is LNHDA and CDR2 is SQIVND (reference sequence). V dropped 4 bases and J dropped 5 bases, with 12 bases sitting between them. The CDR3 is CASSKGDLRANVLTF. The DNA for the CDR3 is TGTGCCAGTAGTAAGGGCGATCTCAGGGCCAACGTCCTGACTTTC.

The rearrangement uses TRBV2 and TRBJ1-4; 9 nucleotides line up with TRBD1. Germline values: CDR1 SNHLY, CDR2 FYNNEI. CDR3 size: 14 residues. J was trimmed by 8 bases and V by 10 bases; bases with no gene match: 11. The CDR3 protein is CATRDRGGREKLFF. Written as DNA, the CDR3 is TGTGCCACCAGAGACAGGGGGGGGAGAGAAAAACTGTTTTTT.

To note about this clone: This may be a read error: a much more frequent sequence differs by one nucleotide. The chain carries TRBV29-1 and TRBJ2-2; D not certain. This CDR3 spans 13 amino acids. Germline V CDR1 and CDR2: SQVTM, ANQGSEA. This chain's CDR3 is CRVERRGAGELFF. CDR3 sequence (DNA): TGCCGCGTTGAACGTCGAGGAGCCGGGGAGCTGTTTTTT.

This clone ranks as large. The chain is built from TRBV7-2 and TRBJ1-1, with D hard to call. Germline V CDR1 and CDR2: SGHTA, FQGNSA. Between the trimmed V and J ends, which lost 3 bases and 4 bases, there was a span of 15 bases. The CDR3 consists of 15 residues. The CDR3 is CASSFQGISVTEAFF. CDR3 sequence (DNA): TGTGCCAGCAGCTTTCAAGGGATTTCGGTCACTGAAGCTTTCTTT.

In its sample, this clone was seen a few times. CDR3 sequence (DNA): TGCGCCAGCAGTGAGTCGACGAGTTCCTCCTACGAGCAGTACTTC. As protein: CASSESTSSSYEQYF. The J gene is TRBJ2-7, the V gene TRBV10-1; D gene uncertain. The CDR3 totals 15 residues. The V gene's germline CDR1 is WNHNN and CDR2 SYGVQD (reference sequence). Trimming shortened V by 0 bases and J by 0 bases, and 9 bases separated the two germline ends.

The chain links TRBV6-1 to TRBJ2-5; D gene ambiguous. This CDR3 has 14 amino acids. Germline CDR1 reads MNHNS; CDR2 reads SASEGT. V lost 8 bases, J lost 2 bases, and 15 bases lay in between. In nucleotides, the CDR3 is TGTGCCAGCCGACGCACAGTCTCACAAGAGACCCAGTACTTC. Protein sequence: CASRRTVSQETQYF.

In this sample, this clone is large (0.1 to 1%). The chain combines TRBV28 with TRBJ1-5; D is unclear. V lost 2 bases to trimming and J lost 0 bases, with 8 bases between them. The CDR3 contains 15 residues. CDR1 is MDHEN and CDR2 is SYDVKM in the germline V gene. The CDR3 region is CASSLRHNSNQPQHF. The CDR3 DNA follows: TGTGCCAGCAGTTTACGGCACAATAGCAATCAGCCCCAGCATTTT.

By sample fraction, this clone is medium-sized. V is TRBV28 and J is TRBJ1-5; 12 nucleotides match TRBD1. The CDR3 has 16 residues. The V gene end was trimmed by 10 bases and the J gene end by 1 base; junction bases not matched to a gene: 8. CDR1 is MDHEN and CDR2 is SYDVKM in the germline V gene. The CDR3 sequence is CATRDRGLGSNQPQHF. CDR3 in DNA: TGTGCCACCAGGGACAGGGGGCTCGGAAGCAATCAGCCCCAGCATTTT.

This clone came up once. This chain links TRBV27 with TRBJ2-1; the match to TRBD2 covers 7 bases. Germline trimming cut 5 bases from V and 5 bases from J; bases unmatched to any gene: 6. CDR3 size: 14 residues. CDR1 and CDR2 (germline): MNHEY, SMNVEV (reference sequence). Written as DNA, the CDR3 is TGTGCCAGCAGTGCGGGGGTCTATAACAATGAGCAGTTCTTC. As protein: CASSAGVYNNEQFF.

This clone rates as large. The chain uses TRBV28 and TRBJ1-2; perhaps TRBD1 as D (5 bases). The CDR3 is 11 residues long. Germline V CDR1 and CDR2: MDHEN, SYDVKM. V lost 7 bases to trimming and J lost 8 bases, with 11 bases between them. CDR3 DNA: TGTGCCAGCAACGGGGGACGAGGCTACACCTTC. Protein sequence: CASNGGRGYTF.

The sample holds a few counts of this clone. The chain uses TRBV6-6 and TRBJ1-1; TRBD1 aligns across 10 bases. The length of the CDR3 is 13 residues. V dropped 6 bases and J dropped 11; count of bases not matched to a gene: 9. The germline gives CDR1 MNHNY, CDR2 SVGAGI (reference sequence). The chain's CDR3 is CASSKPRQGAAFF. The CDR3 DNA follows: TGTGCCAGCAGCAAACCCCGACAGGGGGCGGCTTTCTTT.

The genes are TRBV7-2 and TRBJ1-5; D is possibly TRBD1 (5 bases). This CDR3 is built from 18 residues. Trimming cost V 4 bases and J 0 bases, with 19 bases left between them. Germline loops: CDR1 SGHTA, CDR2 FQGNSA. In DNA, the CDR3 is TGTGCCAGCAGCTCCCCGGGGGGGGTCTCATATAGCAATCAGCCCCAGCATTTT. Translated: CASSSPGGVSYSNQPQHF.

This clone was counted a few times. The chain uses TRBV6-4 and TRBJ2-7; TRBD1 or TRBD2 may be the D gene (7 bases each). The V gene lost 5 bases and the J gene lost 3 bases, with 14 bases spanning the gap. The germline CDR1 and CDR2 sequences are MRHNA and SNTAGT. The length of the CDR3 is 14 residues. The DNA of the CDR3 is TGTGCCAGCAGTCGACTAGCAGGGGGCTACGAGCAGTACTTC. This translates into CASSRLAGGYEQYF.

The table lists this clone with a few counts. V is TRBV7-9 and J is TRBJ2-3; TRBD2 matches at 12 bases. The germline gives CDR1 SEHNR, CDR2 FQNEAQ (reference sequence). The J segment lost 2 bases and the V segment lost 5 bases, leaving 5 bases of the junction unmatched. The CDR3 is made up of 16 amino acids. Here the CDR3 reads CASSLTSGRTTDTQYF. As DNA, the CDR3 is TGTGCCAGCAGCCTTACTAGCGGGAGGACCACAGATACGCAGTATTTT.

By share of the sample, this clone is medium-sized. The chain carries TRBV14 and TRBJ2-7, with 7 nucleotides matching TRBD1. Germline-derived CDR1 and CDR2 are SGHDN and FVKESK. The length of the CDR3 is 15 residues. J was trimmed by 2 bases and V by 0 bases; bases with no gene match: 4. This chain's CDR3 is CASSQDLDRTYEQYF. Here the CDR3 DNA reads TGTGCCAGCAGCCAAGATTTGGACAGGACCTACGAGCAGTACTTC.

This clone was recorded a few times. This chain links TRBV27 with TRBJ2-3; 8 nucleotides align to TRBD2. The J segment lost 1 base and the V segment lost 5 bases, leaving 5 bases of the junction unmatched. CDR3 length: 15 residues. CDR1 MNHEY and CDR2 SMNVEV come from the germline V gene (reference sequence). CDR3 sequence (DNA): TGTGCCAGCAGTCCCCCGGGGGGGGGCACAGATACGCAGTATTTT. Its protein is CASSPPGGGTDTQYF.

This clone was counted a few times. CDR3 DNA sequence: TGCGCCAGCGGGGGAGAGGGTGGGGGAGAGACCCAGTACTTC. The encoded protein is CASGGEGGGETQYF. J is TRBJ2-5 and V is TRBV10-2; D tentatively reads TRBD1 or TRBD2 (5 bases each). CDR3 length: 14 residues. CDR1 and CDR2 (germline): WSHSY, SAAADI. Trimming took 8 bases from V and 4 from J, leaving 17 bases between them.

CDR3 region: CASTPLGMGRYGYTF. Here the CDR3 DNA reads TGTGCCAGCACCCCCTTAGGTATGGGGAGGTATGGCTACACCTTC. The rearrangement uses TRBV7-3 and TRBJ1-2; D is uncertain. CDR1 and CDR2 from the germline V gene are SGHTA and FQGTGA. The CDR3 loop spans 15 amino acids. Deletions cut 7 bases from V and 5 bases from J, with 20 bases between.

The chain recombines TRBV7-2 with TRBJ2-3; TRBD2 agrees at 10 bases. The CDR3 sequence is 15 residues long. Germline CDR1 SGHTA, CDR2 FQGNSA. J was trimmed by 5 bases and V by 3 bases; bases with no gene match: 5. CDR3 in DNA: TGTGCCAGCAGCTTTGCAGCGGGAGGGGGAGATACGCAGTATTTT. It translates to CASSFAAGGGDTQYF.

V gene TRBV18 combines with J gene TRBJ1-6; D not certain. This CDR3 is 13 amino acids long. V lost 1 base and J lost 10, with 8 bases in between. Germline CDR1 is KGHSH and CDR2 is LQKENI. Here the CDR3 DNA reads TGTGCCAGCTCACCACAAGGCGGGTCACCCCTCCACTTT. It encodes CASSPQGGSPLHF.

DNA of the CDR3: TGTGCCAGCTCACAGGGGCTCCGGGGAGATACGCAGTATTTT. It encodes CASSQGLRGDTQYF. V usage is TRBV18 and J usage is TRBJ2-3, with D possibly called TRBD1 or TRBD2 (5 bases each). V lost 4 bases and J 5 bases, leaving 13 bases between the germline ends. CDR3 length: 14 amino acids. CDR1 is KGHSH, CDR2 LQKENI, per germline.

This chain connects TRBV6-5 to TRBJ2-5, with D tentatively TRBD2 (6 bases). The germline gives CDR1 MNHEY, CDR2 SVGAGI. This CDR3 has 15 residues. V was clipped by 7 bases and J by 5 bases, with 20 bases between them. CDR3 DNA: TGTGCCAGCACCACGGGACTCTGGAACGGGGAGACCCAGTACTTC. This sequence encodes CASTTGLWNGETQYF.

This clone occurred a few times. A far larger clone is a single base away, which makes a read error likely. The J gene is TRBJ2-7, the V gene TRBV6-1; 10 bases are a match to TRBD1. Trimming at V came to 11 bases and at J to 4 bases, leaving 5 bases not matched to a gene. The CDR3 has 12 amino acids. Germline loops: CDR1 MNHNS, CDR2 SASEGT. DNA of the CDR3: TGTGCCGGAGGACAGGGGGGTTACGAGCAGTACTTC. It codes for CAGGQGGYEQYF.

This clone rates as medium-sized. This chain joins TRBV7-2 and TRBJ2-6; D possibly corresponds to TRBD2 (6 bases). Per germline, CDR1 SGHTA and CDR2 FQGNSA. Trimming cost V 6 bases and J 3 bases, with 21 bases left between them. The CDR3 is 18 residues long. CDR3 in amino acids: CASSSGNLGGNGANVLTF. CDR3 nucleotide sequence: TGTGCCAGCAGTTCTGGGAACCTGGGGGGAAATGGGGCCAACGTCCTGACTTTC. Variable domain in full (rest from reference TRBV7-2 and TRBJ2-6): GAGVSQSPSNKVTEKGKDVELRCDPISGHTALYWYRQSLGQGLEFLIYFQGNSAPDKSGLPSDRFSAERTGGSVSTLTIQRTQQEDSAVYLCASSSGNLGGNGANVLTFGAGSRLTVL.